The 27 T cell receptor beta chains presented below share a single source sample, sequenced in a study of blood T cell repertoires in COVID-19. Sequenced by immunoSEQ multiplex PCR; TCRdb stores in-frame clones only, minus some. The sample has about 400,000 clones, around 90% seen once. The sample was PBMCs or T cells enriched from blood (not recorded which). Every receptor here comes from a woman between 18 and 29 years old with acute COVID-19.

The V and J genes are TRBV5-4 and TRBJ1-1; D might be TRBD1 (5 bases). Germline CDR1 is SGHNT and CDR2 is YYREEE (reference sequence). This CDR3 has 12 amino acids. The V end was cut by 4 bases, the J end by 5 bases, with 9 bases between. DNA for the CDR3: TGTGCCAGCAGCCAGGGAGGGACTGAAGCTTTCTTT. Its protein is CASSQGGTEAFF. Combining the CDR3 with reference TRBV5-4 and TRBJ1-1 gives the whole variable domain ETGVTQSPTHLIKTRGQQVTLRCSSQSGHNTVSWYQQALGQGPQFIFQYYREEENGRGNFPPRFSGLQFPNYSSELNVNALELDDSALYLCASSQGGTEAFFGQGTRLTVV.

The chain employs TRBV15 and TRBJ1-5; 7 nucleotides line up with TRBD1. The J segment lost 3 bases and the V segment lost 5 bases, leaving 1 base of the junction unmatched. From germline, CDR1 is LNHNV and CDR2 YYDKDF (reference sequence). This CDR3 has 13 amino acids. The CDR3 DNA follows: TGTGCCACCAGCGGGACAGACAATCAGCCCCAGCATTTT. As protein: CATSGTDNQPQHF.

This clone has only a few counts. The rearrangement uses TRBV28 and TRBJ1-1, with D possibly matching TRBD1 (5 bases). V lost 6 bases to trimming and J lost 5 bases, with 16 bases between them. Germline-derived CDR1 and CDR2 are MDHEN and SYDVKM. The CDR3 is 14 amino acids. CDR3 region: CASSTHGGRTEAFF. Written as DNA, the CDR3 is TGTGCCAGCAGCACACATGGGGGGAGGACTGAAGCTTTCTTT.

This CDR3 reads CASNRLRNTEAFF. CDR3 nucleotides: TGTGCCAGCAATAGACTCAGGAACACTGAAGCTTTCTTT. This chain connects TRBV11-2 to TRBJ1-1, with D hard to call. The germline gives CDR1 SGHAT, CDR2 FQNNGV. The CDR3 spans 13 residues. Between the trimmed V and J ends, which lost 7 bases and 1 base, there was a span of 10 bases.

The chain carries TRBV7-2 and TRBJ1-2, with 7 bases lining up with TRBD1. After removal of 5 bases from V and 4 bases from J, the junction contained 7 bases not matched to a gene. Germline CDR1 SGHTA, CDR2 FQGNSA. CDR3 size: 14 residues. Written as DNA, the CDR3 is TGTGCCAGCAGCAAAAAGACAGGGTTCTATGGCTACACCTTC. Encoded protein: CASSKKTGFYGYTF.

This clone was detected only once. CDR3 protein: CASSRAGDSPLHF. Here the CDR3 DNA reads TGTGCCAGCAGCCGGGCGGGCGATTCACCCCTCCACTTT. V usage is TRBV12-3 or TRBV12-4 and J usage is TRBJ1-6; D is uncertain. Trimming took off 6 bases at V and 8 bases at J, with 11 bases between the two ends. CDR3 length: 13 residues.

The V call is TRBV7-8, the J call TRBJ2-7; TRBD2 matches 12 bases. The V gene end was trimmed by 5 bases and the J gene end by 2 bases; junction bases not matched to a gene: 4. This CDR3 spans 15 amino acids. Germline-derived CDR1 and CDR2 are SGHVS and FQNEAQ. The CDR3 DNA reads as TGTGCCAGCAGCCGCGGACTAGCGGGAACCTACGAGCAGTACTTC. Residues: CASSRGLAGTYEQYF.

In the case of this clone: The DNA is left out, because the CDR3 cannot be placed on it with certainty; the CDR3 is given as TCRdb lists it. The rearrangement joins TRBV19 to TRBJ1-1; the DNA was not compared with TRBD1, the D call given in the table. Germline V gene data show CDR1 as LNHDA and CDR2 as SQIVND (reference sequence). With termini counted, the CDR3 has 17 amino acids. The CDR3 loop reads CASSIWAGFFGDTEAFF.

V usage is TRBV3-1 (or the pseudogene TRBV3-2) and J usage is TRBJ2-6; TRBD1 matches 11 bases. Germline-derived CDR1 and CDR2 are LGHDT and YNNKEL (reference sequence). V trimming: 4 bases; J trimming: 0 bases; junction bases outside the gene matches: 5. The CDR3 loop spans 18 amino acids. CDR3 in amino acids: CASSRAGTGGSGANVLTF. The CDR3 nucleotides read TGTGCCAGCAGCCGCGCCGGGACAGGGGGCTCTGGGGCCAACGTCCTGACTTTC.

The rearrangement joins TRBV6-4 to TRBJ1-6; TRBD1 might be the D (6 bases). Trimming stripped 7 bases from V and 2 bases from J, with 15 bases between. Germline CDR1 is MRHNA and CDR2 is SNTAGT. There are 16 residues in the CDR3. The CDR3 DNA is TGTGCCAGCATCCTCAACAGGGTGGCCTATAATTCACCCCTCCACTTT. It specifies CASILNRVAYNSPLHF.

CDR3 loop: CASSQKTVSSYEQYF. The CDR3 DNA reads TGCGCCAGCAGCCAGAAGACAGTTAGCTCCTACGAGCAGTACTTC. The chain combines TRBV4-3 with TRBJ2-7, with D tentatively TRBD1 (5 bases). The CDR3 sequence is 15 residues long. Germline-derived CDR1 and CDR2 are LGHNA and YSLEER. V gave up 3 bases and J gave up 0 bases, with 12 bases separating them.

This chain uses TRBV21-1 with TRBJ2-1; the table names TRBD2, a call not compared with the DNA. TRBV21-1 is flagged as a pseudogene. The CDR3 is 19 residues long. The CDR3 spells CASNITGFLERDSYNEQFF. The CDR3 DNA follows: TGTGCCAGCAACATAACAGGGTTTCTAGAGCGGGACTCCTACAATGAGCAGTTCTTC.

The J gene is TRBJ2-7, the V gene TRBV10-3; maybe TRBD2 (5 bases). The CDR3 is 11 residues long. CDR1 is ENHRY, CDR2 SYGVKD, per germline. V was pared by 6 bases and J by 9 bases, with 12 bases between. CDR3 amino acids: CAIRRERGQYF. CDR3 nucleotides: TGTGCCATCAGGAGGGAACGGGGGCAGTACTTC.

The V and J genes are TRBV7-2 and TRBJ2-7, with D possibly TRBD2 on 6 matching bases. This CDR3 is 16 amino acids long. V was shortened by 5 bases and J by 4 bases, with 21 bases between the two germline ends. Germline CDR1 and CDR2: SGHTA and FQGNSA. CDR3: CASSNPRASASYEQYF. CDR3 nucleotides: TGTGCCAGCAGCAACCCTCGGGCTAGCGCTAGTTACGAGCAGTACTTC. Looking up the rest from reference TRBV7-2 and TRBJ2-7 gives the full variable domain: GAGVSQSPSNKVTEKGKDVELRCDPISGHTALYWYRQSLGQGLEFLIYFQGNSAPDKSGLPSDRFSAERTGGSVSTLTIQRTQQEDSAVYLCASSNPRASASYEQYFGPGTRLTVT.

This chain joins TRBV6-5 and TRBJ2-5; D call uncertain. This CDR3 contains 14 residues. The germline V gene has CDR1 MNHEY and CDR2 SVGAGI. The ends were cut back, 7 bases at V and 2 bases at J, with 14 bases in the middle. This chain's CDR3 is CASNTLGLQETQYF. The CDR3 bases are TGTGCCAGCAATACCCTGGGCCTGCAAGAGACCCAGTACTTC.

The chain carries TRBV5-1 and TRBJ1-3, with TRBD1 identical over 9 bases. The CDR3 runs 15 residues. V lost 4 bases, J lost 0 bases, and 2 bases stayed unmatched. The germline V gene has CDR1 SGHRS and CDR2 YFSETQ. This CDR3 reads CASSRTGDSGNTIYF. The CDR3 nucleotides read TGCGCCAGCAGCCGGACAGGGGACTCTGGAAACACCATATATTTT.

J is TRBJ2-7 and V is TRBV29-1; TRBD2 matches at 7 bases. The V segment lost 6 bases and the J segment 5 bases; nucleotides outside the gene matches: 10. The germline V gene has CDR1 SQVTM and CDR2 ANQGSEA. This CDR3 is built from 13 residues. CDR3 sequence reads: CSVTKTSNDEQYF. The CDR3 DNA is TGCAGCGTGACCAAGACTAGCAACGACGAGCAGTACTTC.

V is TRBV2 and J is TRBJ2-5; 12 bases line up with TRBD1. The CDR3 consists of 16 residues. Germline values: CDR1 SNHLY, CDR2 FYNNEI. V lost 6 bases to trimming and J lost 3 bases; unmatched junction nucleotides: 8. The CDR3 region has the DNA TGTGCCAGCAGGAAGGGACAGGGGGCGCGGGAAGAGACCCAGTACTTC. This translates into CASRKGQGAREETQYF.

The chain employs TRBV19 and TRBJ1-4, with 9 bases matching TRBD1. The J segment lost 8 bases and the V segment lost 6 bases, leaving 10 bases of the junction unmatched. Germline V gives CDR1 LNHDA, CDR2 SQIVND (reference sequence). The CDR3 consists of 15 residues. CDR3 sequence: CASSPGDRVMEKLFF. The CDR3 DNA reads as TGTGCCAGTAGCCCGGGGGACAGGGTTATGGAAAAACTGTTTTTT.

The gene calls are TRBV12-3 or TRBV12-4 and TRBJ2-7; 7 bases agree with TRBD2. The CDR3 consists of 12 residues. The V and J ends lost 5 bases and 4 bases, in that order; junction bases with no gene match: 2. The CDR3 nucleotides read TGTGCCAGCAGTACTAGCGTTTACGAGCAGTACTTC. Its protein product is CASSTSVYEQYF.

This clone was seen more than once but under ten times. The CDR3 spells CASSYGETQYF. The CDR3 DNA is TGTGCCAGCAGTTACGGCGAGACCCAGTACTTC. The chain employs TRBV6-2 or TRBV6-3 and TRBJ2-5; D not resolved. The CDR3 totals 11 residues. Germline CDR1 is MNHEY and CDR2 is SVGEGT. V was clipped by 2 bases and J by 5 bases, with 3 bases between them.

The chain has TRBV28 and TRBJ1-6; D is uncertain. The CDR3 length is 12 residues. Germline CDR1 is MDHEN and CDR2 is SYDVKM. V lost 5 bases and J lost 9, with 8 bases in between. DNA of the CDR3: TGTGCCAGCAGTCTCGGTGTTTCACCCCTCCACTTT. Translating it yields CASSLGVSPLHF. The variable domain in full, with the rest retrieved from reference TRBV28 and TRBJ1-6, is DVKVTQSSRYLVKRTGEKVFLECVQDMDHENMFWYRQDPGLGLRLIYFSYDVKMKEKGDIPEGYSVSREKKERFSLILESASTNQTSMYLCASSLGVSPLHFGNGTRLTVT.

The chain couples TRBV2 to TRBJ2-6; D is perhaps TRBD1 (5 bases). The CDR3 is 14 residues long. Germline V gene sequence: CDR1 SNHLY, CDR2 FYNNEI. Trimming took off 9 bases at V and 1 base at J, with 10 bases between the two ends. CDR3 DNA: TGTGCCAGACGACAGCCATCTGGGGCCAACGTCCTGACTTTC. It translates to CARRQPSGANVLTF.

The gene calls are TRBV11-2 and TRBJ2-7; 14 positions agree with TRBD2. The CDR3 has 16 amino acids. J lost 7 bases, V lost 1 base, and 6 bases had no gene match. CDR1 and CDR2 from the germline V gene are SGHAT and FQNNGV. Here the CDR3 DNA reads TGTGCCAGCAGCTTAGTGAGCGGACTAGCGGGGGGAGAGCAGTACTTC. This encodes CASSLVSGLAGGEQYF.

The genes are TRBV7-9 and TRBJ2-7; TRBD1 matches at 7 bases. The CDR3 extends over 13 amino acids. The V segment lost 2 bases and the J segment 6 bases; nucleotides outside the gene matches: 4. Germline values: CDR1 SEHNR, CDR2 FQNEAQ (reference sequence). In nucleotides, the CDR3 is TGTGCCAGCAGCTTATCGGGACAGCTCGAGCAGTACTTC. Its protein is CASSLSGQLEQYF.

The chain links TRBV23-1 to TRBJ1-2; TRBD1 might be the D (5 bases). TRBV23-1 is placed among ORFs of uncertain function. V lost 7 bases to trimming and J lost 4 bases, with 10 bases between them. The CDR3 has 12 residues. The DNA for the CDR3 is TGCGCCAGCACAGGGTTACCCTATGGCTACACCTTC. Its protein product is CASTGLPYGYTF.

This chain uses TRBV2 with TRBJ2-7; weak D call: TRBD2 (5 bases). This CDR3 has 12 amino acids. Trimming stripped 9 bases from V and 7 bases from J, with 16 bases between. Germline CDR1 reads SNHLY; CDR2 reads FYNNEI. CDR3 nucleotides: TGTGCCAGTGCGGGTCACCCCCAGGAGCAGTACTTC. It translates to CASAGHPQEQYF.